This entry describes one TCR beta chain. This entry comes from a study of T-cell reconstitution after alpha-beta-depleted transplantation in children. Germline V gene data show CDR1 as SGHRS and CDR2 as YFSETQ. V was clipped by 4 bases and J by 2 bases, with 12 bases between them. CDR3 length: 14 amino acids. Preparation of the TCRbeta library used unique molecular identifiers. TCRdb independently ran MiXCR on the PCR reads; one entry per CDR3 protein. The sample lists around 700,000 distinct CDR3 sequences, around 13% seen once, with 0.79% in the top ten. The sequence derives from a girl aged 2 to 10 with congenital amegakaryocytic thrombocytopenia, due to receive a stem cell transplant. Source: PBMCs, taken before TCRalphabeta/CD19-depleted stem cell transplant. This chain joins TRBV5-1 and TRBJ1-1; the D gene is possibly TRBD1 (5 bases). The CDR3: CASSPGRINTEAFF. The CDR3 coding sequence is TGCGCCAGCAGCCCGGGACGGATCAACACTGAAGCTTTCTTT. The full variable domain, its missing parts supplied by reference TRBV5-1 and TRBJ1-1, is KAGVTQTPRYLIKTRGQQVTLSCSPISGHRSVSWYQQTPGQGLQFLFEYFSETQRNKGNFPGRFSGRQFSNSRSEMNVSTLELGDSALYLCASSPGRINTEAFFGQGTRLTVV.